This T cell receptor (beta chain) was profiled in a study of cytomegalovirus exposure and HLA in healthy donors. Study-level findings and limits: In a later analysis, most CMV-associated TCR beta chains appeared HLA-restricted. Rare TCR sequences predominated, though certain public TCRs were found in many donors. Associated with cytomegalovirus, according to the listing, were around 170 TCR beta chains.

Concerning this clone itself: Its target is not known.

Researchers ran the PCR with 60 Vbeta and 13 Jbeta primers. Clones were read by immunoSEQ multiplex PCR, and TCRdb kept only the in-frame ones, dropping some. The table shows 150,000 to 200,000 clones, with around three quarters occurring only once. The length of the CDR3 is 14 residues. V shed 5 bases and J shed 3 bases, with 15 bases lying between them. CDR1 and CDR2 (germline): SGHDT, YYEEEE. Sequenced sample: PBMCs. The source is a middle-aged woman in good health and CMV-seronegative. The chain uses TRBV5-6 and TRBJ2-7; D perhaps matches TRBD1 (6 bases). CDR3 DNA: TGTGCCAGCAGGGTGACAGGCCACCGCTACGAGCAGTACTTC. Its protein product is CASRVTGHRYEQYF.